Listed below are T cell receptor beta chains from one sample, sequenced in a study of blood T cell repertoires in COVID-19. Produced via immunoSEQ multiplex PCR; TCRdb's table is partial and in-frame only. The table lists 100,000 to 150,000 clones, approximately 87% of them singletons. The sample was peripheral blood. Every receptor here comes from a man in his fifties or sixties with acute or convalescent COVID-19. CDR3s include the opening cysteine and the closing phenylalanine or tryptophan. Each record gives: J gene, D gene, CDR3 length, clone size, V gene, CDR3 DNA, CDR3 protein. D genes are given only for firm matches. Not every row has a clone size; where given, it reads once, few, many or a size class.

j_gene: TRBJ1-1; d_gene: .; len: 13; abundance: once; v_gene: TRBV12-3/TRBV12-4; CDR3nt: TGTGCCAGCAGTCCCGACAAGAACACTGAAGCTTTCTTT; CDR3aa: CASSPDKNTEAFF
j_gene: TRBJ1-5; d_gene: TRBD1; len: 15; abundance: .; v_gene: TRBV9; CDR3nt: TGTGCCAGCAGCGCGGGACAGGGAAGGGACCAGCCCCAGCATTTT; CDR3aa: CASSAGQGRDQPQHF
j_gene: TRBJ2-7; d_gene: .; len: 13; abundance: .; v_gene: TRBV18; CDR3nt: TGTGCCAGCTCACCACCGGCCACCTACGAGCAGTACTTC; CDR3aa: CASSPPATYEQYF
j_gene: TRBJ2-3; d_gene: TRBD2; len: 16; abundance: once; v_gene: TRBV19; CDR3nt: TGTGCCAGTAGTGGGGCCGGGACTAGCGACACAGATACGCAGTATTTT; CDR3aa: CASSGAGTSDTDTQYF
j_gene: TRBJ2-5; d_gene: .; len: 13; abundance: .; v_gene: TRBV10-3; CDR3nt: TGTGCCATCAGGAAAGACAGTCAAGAGACCCAGTACTTC; CDR3aa: CAIRKDSQETQYF
j_gene: TRBJ2-7; d_gene: TRBD2; len: 18; abundance: .; v_gene: TRBV9; CDR3nt: TGTGCCAGCAGCGTAGAGGCCGGATTAGCGGGAGAATCCTACGAGCAGTACTTC; CDR3aa: CASSVEAGLAGESYEQYF
j_gene: TRBJ2-1; d_gene: .; len: 14; abundance: .; v_gene: TRBV11-2; CDR3nt: TGTGCCAGCAGTTCGGAGGGCCGGGGTAGTGAGCAGTTCTTC; CDR3aa: CASSSEGRGSEQFF
j_gene: TRBJ1-1; d_gene: .; len: 16; abundance: .; v_gene: TRBV5-1; CDR3nt: TGCGCCAGCAGCTTGTCGTCAGGGGCCTCTGGCACTGAAGCTTTCTTT; CDR3aa: CASSLSSGASGTEAFF
j_gene: TRBJ1-2; d_gene: .; len: 15; abundance: .; v_gene: TRBV30; CDR3nt: TGTGCCTGGAGCGTCAGACATGGCGTGAGCTATGGCTACACCTTC; CDR3aa: CAWSVRHGVSYGYTF
j_gene: TRBJ2-7; d_gene: .; len: 13; abundance: .; v_gene: TRBV5-6; CDR3nt: TGTGCCAGCAGCTTGGCCGAGATACACGAGCAGTACTTC; CDR3aa: CASSLAEIHEQYF
j_gene: TRBJ1-2; d_gene: .; len: 14; abundance: .; v_gene: TRBV18; CDR3nt: TGTGCCAGCTCACCACCGCCCAGAAATTATGGCTACACCTTC; CDR3aa: CASSPPPRNYGYTF
j_gene: TRBJ2-7; d_gene: .; len: 12; abundance: .; v_gene: TRBV30; CDR3nt: TGTGCCTGGAACCGGGACAATTACGAGCAGTACTTC; CDR3aa: CAWNRDNYEQYF
j_gene: TRBJ2-1; d_gene: .; len: 16; abundance: .; v_gene: TRBV30; CDR3nt: TGTGCCTGGAATCCCCATGGTAGCGGATTGAGGAATGAGCAGTTCTTC; CDR3aa: CAWNPHGSGLRNEQFF